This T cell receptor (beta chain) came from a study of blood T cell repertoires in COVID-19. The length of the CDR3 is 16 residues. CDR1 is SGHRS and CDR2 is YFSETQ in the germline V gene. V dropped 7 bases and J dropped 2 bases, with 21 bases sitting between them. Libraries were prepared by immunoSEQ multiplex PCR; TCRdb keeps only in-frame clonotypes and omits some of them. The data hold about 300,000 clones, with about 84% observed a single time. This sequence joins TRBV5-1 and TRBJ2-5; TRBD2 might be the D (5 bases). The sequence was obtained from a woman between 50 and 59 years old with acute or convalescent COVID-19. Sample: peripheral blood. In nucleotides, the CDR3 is TGCGCCAGCGTCCGTGGGAGCCATACATTACAAGAGACCCAGTACTTC. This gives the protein CASVRGSHTLQETQYF.